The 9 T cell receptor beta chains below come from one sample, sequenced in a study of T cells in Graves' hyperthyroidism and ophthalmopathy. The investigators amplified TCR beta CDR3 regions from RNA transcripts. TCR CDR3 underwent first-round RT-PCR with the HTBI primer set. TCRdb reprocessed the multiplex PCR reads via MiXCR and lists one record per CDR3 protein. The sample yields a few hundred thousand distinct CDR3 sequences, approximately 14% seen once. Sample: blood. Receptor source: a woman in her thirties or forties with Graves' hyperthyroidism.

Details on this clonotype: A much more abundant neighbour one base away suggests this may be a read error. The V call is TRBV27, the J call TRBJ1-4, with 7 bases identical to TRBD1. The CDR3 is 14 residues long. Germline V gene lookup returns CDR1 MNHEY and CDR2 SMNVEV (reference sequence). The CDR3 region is CASSFTGEGEKLLF. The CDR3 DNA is TGTGCCAGCAGCTTTACAGGGGAGGGTGAAAAACTGCTTTTT.

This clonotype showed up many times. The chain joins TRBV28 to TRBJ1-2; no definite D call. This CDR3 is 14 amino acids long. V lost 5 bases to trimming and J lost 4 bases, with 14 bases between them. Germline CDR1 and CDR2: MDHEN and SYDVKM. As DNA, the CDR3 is TGTGCCAGCAGTGCCGGGAGGGCGCTCTATGGCTACACCTTC. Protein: CASSAGRALYGYTF.

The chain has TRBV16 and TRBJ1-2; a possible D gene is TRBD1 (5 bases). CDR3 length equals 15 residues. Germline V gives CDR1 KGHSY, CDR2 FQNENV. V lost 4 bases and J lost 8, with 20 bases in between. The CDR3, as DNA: TGTGCCAGCAGCCGAGGAGGGGAATCTATTAGAGGCTACACCTTC. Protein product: CASSRGGESIRGYTF.

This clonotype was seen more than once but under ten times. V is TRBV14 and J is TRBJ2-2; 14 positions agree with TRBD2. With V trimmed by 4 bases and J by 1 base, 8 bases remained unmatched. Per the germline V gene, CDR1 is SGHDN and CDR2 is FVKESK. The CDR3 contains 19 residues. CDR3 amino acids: CASSRTGLAGERNTGELFF. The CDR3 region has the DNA TGTGCCAGCAGCCGAACGGGACTAGCGGGAGAAAGGAACACCGGGGAGCTGTTTTTT.

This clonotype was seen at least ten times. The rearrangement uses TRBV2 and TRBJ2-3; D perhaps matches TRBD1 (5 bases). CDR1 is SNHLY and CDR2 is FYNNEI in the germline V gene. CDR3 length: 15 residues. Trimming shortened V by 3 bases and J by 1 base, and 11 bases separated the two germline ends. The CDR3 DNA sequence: TGTGCCAGCAGTGATGGACATTTTCGCACAGATACGCAGTATTTT. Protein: CASSDGHFRTDTQYF. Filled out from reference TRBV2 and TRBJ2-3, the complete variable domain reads EPEVTQTPSHQVTQMGQEVILRCVPISNHLYFYWYRQILGQKVEFLVSFYNNEISEKSEIFDDQFSVERPDGSNFTLKIRSTKLEDSAMYFCASSDGHFRTDTQYFGPGTRLTVL.

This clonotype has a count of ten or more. CDR3 coding DNA: TGCAGTGCTAGCAGGACAGGAGAAGAGACCCAGTACTTC. This gives the protein CSASRTGEETQYF. The V and J genes are TRBV20-1 and TRBJ2-5; 7 nucleotides agree with TRBD1. The CDR3 contains 13 residues. Trimming took 3 bases from V and 3 from J; bases not matched to a gene: 4. Germline values: CDR1 DFQATT, CDR2 SNEGSKA (reference sequence).

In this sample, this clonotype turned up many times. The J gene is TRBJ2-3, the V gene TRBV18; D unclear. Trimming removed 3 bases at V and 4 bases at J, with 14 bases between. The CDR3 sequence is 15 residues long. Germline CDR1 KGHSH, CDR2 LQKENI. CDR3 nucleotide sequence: TGTGCCAGCTCACCCACGGGTCTAGGATCAGATACGCAGTATTTT. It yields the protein CASSPTGLGSDTQYF.

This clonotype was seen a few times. CDR3 in amino acids: CATSDPQGEGRDGYTF. The CDR3 DNA reads as TGTGCCACCAGTGATCCCCAGGGGGAGGGGCGAGATGGCTACACCTTC. V and J are TRBV24-1 and TRBJ1-2, with TRBD1 identical over 7 bases. V lost 3 bases and J lost 6; bases outside the gene matches: 12. CDR3 length: 16 amino acids. Germline V gene lookup returns CDR1 KGHDR and CDR2 SFDVKD.

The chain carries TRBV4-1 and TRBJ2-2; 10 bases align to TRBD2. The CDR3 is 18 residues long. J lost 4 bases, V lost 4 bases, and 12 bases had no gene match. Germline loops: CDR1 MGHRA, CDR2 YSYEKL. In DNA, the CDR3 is TGCGCCAGCAGCCGAGAAACTAGCGGGACCCTCGGCACCGGGGAGCTGTTTTTT. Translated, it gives CASSRETSGTLGTGELFF.